These 20 T cell receptor beta chains were sequenced from one sample in a study of blood T cell repertoires in COVID-19. Clones were sequenced by immunoSEQ multiplex PCR, and TCRdb holds only the in-frame ones, with some missing. The table lists a few hundred thousand clones, about 90% of them singletons. The source material was peripheral blood. The receptors originated from a woman aged 25 to 45 with COVID-19, enrolled during active disease.

This clone was picked up one time. This chain links TRBV7-2 with TRBJ2-5; D is unresolved. Germline V lookup: CDR1 SGHTA, CDR2 FQGNSA. The V end lost 0 bases, the J end lost 3 bases, and 5 bases lay between the germline ends. The CDR3 is made up of 13 amino acids. CDR3: CASSLAVEETQYF. CDR3 sequence (DNA): TGTGCCAGCAGCTTAGCTGTAGAAGAGACCCAGTACTTC.

V and J are TRBV19 and TRBJ1-1; D remains ambiguous. This CDR3 has 12 residues. Trimming took off 11 bases at V and 1 base at J, with 11 bases between the two ends. Germline V gene lookup returns CDR1 LNHDA and CDR2 SQIVND (reference sequence). The CDR3 region is CASDGPNTEAFF. In nucleotides, the CDR3 is TGTGCCTCTGATGGGCCGAACACTGAAGCTTTCTTT. Using reference TRBV19 and TRBJ1-1 for the parts outside the CDR3, the full variable domain is DGGITQSPKYLFRKEGQNVTLSCEQNLNHDAMYWYRQDPGQGLRLIYYSQIVNDFQKGDIAEGYSVSREKKESFPLTVTSAQKNPTAFYLCASDGPNTEAFFGQGTRLTVV.

The rearrangement joins TRBV5-1 to TRBJ1-6, with 9 positions matching TRBD1. After removal of 3 bases from V and 10 bases from J, the junction contained 17 bases not matched to a gene. CDR1 SGHRS and CDR2 YFSETQ come from the germline V gene. The CDR3 covers 18 residues. The CDR3 protein is CASSSETGGERNLSPLHF. DNA of the CDR3: TGCGCCAGCAGCTCCGAAACAGGGGGCGAACGTAACCTATCACCCCTCCACTTT.

As regards this clone: Sequence at one end of the junction differs from germline and may be a read error. The chain employs TRBV30 and TRBJ1-1; D is unclear. Germline CDR1 reads GTSNPN; CDR2 reads SVGIG (reference sequence). CDR3 size: 13 residues. Written as DNA, the CDR3 is TGTGCCCGGAGTGTCGGAACCGAGGTTGAAGCTTTCTTT. Amino acids: CARSVGTEVEAFF.

The J gene is TRBJ2-5, the V gene TRBV5-1; D is unclear. The CDR3 loop spans 13 amino acids. V lost 5 bases, J lost 4 bases, and 12 bases lay in between. CDR1 and CDR2 (germline): SGHRS, YFSETQ. CDR3 sequence reads: CASSPSPPETQYF. The CDR3 DNA reads as TGCGCCAGCAGTCCTAGTCCCCCAGAGACCCAGTACTTC.

The V call is TRBV28, the J call TRBJ2-7, with 9 positions matching TRBD2. V was clipped by 1 base and J by 5 bases; unmatched bases: 6. Germline CDR1 is MDHEN and CDR2 is SYDVKM. The CDR3 is made up of 15 amino acids. The CDR3 region is CASSLFRSGGNEQYF. Written as DNA, the CDR3 is TGTGCCAGCAGTTTATTTAGAAGCGGGGGGAACGAGCAGTACTTC.

The chain joins TRBV19 to TRBJ2-5; maybe TRBD1 (6 bases). Trimming stripped 5 bases from V and 5 bases from J, with 12 bases between. The V gene's germline CDR1 is LNHDA and CDR2 SQIVND (reference sequence). The length of the CDR3 is 13 residues. CDR3 DNA sequence: TGTGCCAGTAGTGAACAGGGACGGGAGACCCAGTACTTC. This translates into CASSEQGRETQYF.

In DNA form, the CDR3 reads TGTGCCAGCAGCCCTGGGGGACAGGGGGTTTTCAATGAGCAGTTCTTC. Protein sequence: CASSPGGQGVFNEQFF. This chain uses TRBV5-4 with TRBJ2-1; TRBD1 matches at 11 bases. The CDR3 length is 16 residues. Germline V gives CDR1 SGHNT, CDR2 YYREEE (reference sequence). With V trimmed by 4 bases and J by 6 bases, 9 bases remained unmatched. Together with reference TRBV5-4 and TRBJ2-1, the CDR3 gives the full variable domain: ETGVTQSPTHLIKTRGQQVTLRCSSQSGHNTVSWYQQALGQGPQFIFQYYREEENGRGNFPPRFSGLQFPNYSSELNVNALELDDSALYLCASSPGGQGVFNEQFFGPGTRLTVL.

The rearrangement uses TRBV5-6 and TRBJ2-3; 10 bases line up with TRBD2. Losses at the gene ends were 5 bases for V and 8 bases for J; bases not matched to a gene: 17. The CDR3 runs 17 residues. Germline lookup yields CDR1 SGHDT and CDR2 YYEEEE. CDR3 region: CASSSEYRTSGMSTQYF. CDR3 DNA: TGTGCCAGCAGTTCTGAGTATAGGACTAGCGGTATGAGTACGCAGTATTTT.

This chain links TRBV19 with TRBJ2-4; maybe TRBD1 (5 bases). Germline CDR1 reads LNHDA; CDR2 reads SQIVND (reference sequence). This CDR3 has 16 amino acids. The V end lost 3 bases, the J end lost 6 bases, and 18 bases lay between the germline ends. CDR3 region: CASSITLLGHPNIQYF. The CDR3 nucleotides read TGTGCCAGTAGTATTACCCTTCTCGGACATCCAAACATTCAGTACTTC.

J is TRBJ2-7 and V is TRBV2; 7 bases map to TRBD2. CDR1 SNHLY and CDR2 FYNNEI come from the germline V gene. The CDR3 has 13 amino acids. J was trimmed by 3 bases and V by 9 bases; bases with no gene match: 8. The CDR3 reads CASTGGKVYEQYF. The CDR3 DNA reads as TGTGCCAGTACGGGGGGTAAGGTCTACGAGCAGTACTTC.

This chain uses TRBV5-1 with TRBJ2-2; TRBD2 is a possible D gene (5 bases). This CDR3 comprises 13 residues. With 4 bases removed from V and 6 bases from J, the gap between germline ends came to 10 bases. Germline V CDR1 and CDR2: SGHRS, YFSETQ. The CDR3 DNA reads as TGCGCCAGCAGCCCGGGAACCTCCGGGGAGCTGTTTTTT. Its protein product is CASSPGTSGELFF.

The genes are TRBV7-2 and TRBJ2-3; D perhaps matches TRBD2 (6 bases). V was shortened by 2 bases and J by 2 bases, with 14 bases between the two germline ends. The CDR3 covers 16 residues. Germline V lookup: CDR1 SGHTA, CDR2 FQGNSA. The CDR3 coding sequence is TGTGCCAGCAGCTTATGGGCGGGGCAGATCACAGATACGCAGTATTTT. Its translation: CASSLWAGQITDTQYF.

The V gene is TRBV4-1, the J gene TRBJ2-3; tentative D call: TRBD2 (6 bases). The V gene's germline CDR1 is MGHRA and CDR2 YSYEKL. The CDR3 consists of 14 residues. V lost 1 base to trimming and J lost 6 bases, with 11 bases between them. The CDR3 bases are TGCGCCAGCAGCCAAGGCGGGGTGGGGGATACGCAGTATTTT. Protein sequence: CASSQGGVGDTQYF.

The chain recombines TRBV6-5 with TRBJ1-5; D gene unclear. V lost 1 base and J lost 0, with 10 bases in between. The CDR3 is 16 residues long. CDR1 and CDR2 (germline): MNHEY, SVGAGI. In DNA form, the CDR3 reads TGTGCCAGCAGTTACTTGCCAGGTTATAGCAATCAGCCCCAGCATTTT. Amino acids: CASSYLPGYSNQPQHF.

The chain carries TRBV3-1 (or the pseudogene TRBV3-2) and TRBJ1-1; TRBD1 matches at 7 bases. The CDR3 covers 14 residues. The V gene's germline CDR1 is LGHDT and CDR2 YNNKEL (reference sequence). After removal of 5 bases from V and 5 bases from J, the junction contained 8 bases not matched to a gene. The CDR3 loop reads CASSYRQGRTEAFF. The CDR3 nucleotides are TGTGCCAGCAGCTACCGACAGGGAAGAACTGAAGCTTTCTTT.

J is TRBJ2-3 and V is TRBV11-3; 11 positions match TRBD1. The CDR3 runs 18 residues. With 3 bases clipped from V and 1 base from J, the junction kept 9 bases outside the gene matches. From germline, CDR1 is SGHNT and CDR2 YENEEA. CDR3 nucleotide sequence: TGTGCCAGCAGCTTTACCGGGACAGGGGGTGGGGGCACAGATACGCAGTATTTT. It yields the protein CASSFTGTGGGGTDTQYF.

CDR3 in amino acids: CATSDSLNQPQHF. CDR3 DNA sequence: TGTGCCACGTCGGACAGCCTGAATCAGCCCCAGCATTTT. The chain uses TRBV15 and TRBJ1-5, with D possibly being TRBD1 (6 bases). The germline V and J ends were trimmed by 9 bases and 4 bases, with 13 bases remaining between them. Germline-derived CDR1 and CDR2 are LNHNV and YYDKDF (reference sequence). CDR3 size: 13 residues.

As concerns this clone: At the DNA level, this CDR3 is encoded by other sequences in the same sample as well. The rearrangement uses TRBV12-3 or TRBV12-4 and TRBJ1-1, with 9 bases aligning to TRBD1. The V gene end was trimmed by 3 bases and the J gene end by 10 bases; junction bases not matched to a gene: 3. This CDR3 comprises 12 residues. The CDR3 DNA follows: TGTGCCAGCAGTTTTGGACAGGGGAGAGCTTTCTTT. Translation: CASSFGQGRAFF.

The V gene is TRBV7-8, the J gene TRBJ1-2; D is unclear. Per the germline V gene, CDR1 is SGHVS and CDR2 is FQNEAQ. This CDR3 contains 16 residues. Trimming left V 1 base short and J 2 bases short, with 14 bases between. The DNA of the CDR3 is TGTGCCAGCAGCTTAGGGCGGTTTAGTGTGAACTATGGCTACACCTTC. It encodes CASSLGRFSVNYGYTF.